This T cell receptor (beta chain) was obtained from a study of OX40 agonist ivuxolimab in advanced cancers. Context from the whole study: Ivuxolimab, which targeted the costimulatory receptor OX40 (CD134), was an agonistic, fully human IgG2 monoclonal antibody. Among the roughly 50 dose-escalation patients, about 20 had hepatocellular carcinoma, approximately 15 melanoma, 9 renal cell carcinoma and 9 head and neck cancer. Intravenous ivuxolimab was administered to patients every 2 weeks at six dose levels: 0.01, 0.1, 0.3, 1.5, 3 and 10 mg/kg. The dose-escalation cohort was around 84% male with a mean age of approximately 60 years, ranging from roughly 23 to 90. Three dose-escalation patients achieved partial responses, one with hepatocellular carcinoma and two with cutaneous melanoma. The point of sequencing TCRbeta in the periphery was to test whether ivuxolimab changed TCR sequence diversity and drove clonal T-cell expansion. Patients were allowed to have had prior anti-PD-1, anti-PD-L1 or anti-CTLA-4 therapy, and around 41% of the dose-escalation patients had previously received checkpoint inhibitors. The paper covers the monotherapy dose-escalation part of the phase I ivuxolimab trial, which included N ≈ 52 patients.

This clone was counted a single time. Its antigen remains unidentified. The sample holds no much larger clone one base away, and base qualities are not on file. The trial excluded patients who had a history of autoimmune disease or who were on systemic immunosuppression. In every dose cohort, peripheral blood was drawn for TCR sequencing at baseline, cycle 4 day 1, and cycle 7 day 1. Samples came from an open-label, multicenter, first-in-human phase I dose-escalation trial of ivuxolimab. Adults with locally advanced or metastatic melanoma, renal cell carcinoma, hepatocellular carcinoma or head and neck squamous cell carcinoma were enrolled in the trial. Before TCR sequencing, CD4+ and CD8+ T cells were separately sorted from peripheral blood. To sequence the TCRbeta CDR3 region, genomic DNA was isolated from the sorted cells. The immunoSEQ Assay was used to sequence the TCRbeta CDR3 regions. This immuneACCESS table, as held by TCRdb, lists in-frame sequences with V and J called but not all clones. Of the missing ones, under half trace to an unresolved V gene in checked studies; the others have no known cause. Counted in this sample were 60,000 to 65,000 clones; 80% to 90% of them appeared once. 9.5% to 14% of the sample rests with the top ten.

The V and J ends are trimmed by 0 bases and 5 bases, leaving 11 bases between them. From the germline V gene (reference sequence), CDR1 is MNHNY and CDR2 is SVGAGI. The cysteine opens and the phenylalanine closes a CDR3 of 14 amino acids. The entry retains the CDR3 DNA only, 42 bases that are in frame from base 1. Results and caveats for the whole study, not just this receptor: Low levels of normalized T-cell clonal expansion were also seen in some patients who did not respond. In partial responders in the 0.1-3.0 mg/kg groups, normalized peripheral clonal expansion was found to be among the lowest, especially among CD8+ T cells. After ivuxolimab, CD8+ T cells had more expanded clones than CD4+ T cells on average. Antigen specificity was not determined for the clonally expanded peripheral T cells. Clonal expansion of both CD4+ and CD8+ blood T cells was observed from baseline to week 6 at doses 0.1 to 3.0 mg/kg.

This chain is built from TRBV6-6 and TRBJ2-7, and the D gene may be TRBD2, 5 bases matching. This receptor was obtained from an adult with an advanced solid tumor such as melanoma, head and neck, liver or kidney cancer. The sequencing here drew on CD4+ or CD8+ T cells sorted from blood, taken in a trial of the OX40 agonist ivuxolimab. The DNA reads TGTGCCAGCAGTTACTCGACGGGAAGGAACGAGCAGTACTTC. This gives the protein CASSYSTGRNEQYF.